A single sample gave rise to the 30 T cell receptor beta chains below, sequenced in a study of T cell clonality in common variable immunodeficiency. Assay used: immunoSEQ multiplex PCR; TCRdb lists only in-frame clones, some missing. The sample shows approximately 44,000 clones, no singletons; the ten largest hold roughly 2.8%. Sequenced material: peripheral blood mononuclear cells. The receptors come from a person between 18 and 75 years old in good health.

At least ten counts were recorded for this clone. The read halts 3 residues ahead of the CDR3 end, with the missing end drawn from the germline J gene. V and J are TRBV18 and TRBJ1-5; D gene ambiguous. This CDR3 region has 14 residues. The germline V gene encodes CDR1 KGHSH and CDR2 LQKENI. V lost 3 bases and J 2 bases, leaving 8 bases between the germline ends. The chain's CDR3 is CASSPQEGNQPQHF. Partial CDR3 DNA: TGTGCCAGCTCACCGCAGGAGGGCAATCAGCCC.

Details on this clone: The read is 3 residues too short to cover the CDR3 end, so that end is filled in from the germline J gene. V usage is TRBV29-1 and J usage is TRBJ1-2, with 8 bases lining up with TRBD1. Germline V gene sequence: CDR1 SQVTM, CDR2 ANQGSEA. The CDR3 has 13 amino acids. The CDR3 protein is CSVGPQGEETYTF. The CDR3 DNA, read in part, is TGCAGCGTTGGCCCACAGGGGGAAGAGACC.

This clone was seen ten or more times. The DNA read from the CDR3 is TGTGCCAGCAGCCAGCGGGGGGGCCGTGAAGGTGAG. Its translation: CASSQRGGREGE. From start to end, the CDR3 is CASSQRGGREGEQFF. The rearrangement uses TRBV7-3 and TRBJ2-1; 10 nucleotides agree with TRBD2. The read ends 3 residues shy of where the CDR3 ends; the end is completed using the germline J gene. V lost 5 bases and J lost 9; bases outside the gene matches: 10. CDR1 SGHTA and CDR2 FQGTGA come from the germline V gene. The CDR3 runs to 15 residues.

As for this clone: Read sequence stops 3 residues before the CDR3 end, and the germline J gene provides the missing end. The V and J genes are TRBV2 and TRBJ2-7; D is unclear. This CDR3 comprises 14 residues. The V gene's germline CDR1 is SNHLY and CDR2 FYNNEI. The ends were cut back, 3 bases at V and 3 bases at J, with 12 bases in the middle. CDR3: CASSEGYNNYEQYF. CDR3 bases read: TGTGCCAGCAGTGAGGGCTACAACAACTACGAG.

This clone was seen more than once but under ten times. One end of the junction varies from germline; a read error may be responsible. The CDR3 spells CASSPGLGTGGLFF. The covered CDR3 bases are TGTGCCAGCTCACCTGGATTGGGCACCGGGGGG. The J gene is TRBJ2-2, the V gene TRBV18; a possible D gene is TRBD2 (6 bases). With the read ending 3 residues before the CDR3 end, the germline J gene is used to fill in that end. This CDR3 is built from 14 residues. The germline V gene encodes CDR1 KGHSH and CDR2 LQKENI.

This clone was recorded many times. The read stops 3 residues short of the end of the CDR3; the missing end is completed from the germline J gene. The chain recombines TRBV20-1 with TRBJ2-1; TRBD2 aligns across 14 bases. V lost 2 bases and J lost 7; bases outside the gene matches: 7. CDR1 is DFQATT, CDR2 SNEGSKA, per germline (reference sequence). The CDR3 runs to 16 residues. CDR3 DNA (partial): TGCAGTGCTAGAACCGGACTAGCGGGAGGCAAGAATGAG. Translation gives CSARTGLAGGKNE. The whole CDR3 reads CSARTGLAGGKNEQFF.

This clone showed up many times. The sequence runs out 3 residues before the end of the CDR3; the remainder is reconstructed from the germline J gene. The genes are TRBV2 and TRBJ2-3; 7 bases align to TRBD2. This CDR3 region has 15 residues. CDR1 is SNHLY and CDR2 is FYNNEI in the germline V gene. V was clipped by 4 bases and J by 0 bases; unmatched bases: 4. CDR3 sequence reads: CASSGLAASTDTQYF. Incomplete CDR3 DNA: TGTGCCAGCAGTGGGCTAGCGGCCAGCACAGATACG.

At least ten counts were recorded for this clone. Read data end 3 residues before the CDR3 end; the end is taken from the germline J gene. The chain employs TRBV19 and TRBJ2-7, with 9 bases lining up with TRBD1. From germline, CDR1 is LNHDA and CDR2 SQIVND (reference sequence). This CDR3 spans 16 amino acids. The J segment lost 5 bases and the V segment lost 5 bases, leaving 13 bases of the junction unmatched. The part of the CDR3 DNA that was read is TGTGCCAGTAGTGACCGAGGACAGGGGTTTCGTAACGAG. Residues: CASSDRGQGFRNE. The entire CDR3 sequence reads CASSDRGQGFRNEQYF.

This clone was seen repeatedly, ten times or more. Its ends do not fully match the called genes, so a read error is possible. The read gets to within 3 residues of the CDR3 end, and the germline J gene fills in the rest. The chain recombines TRBV7-7 with TRBJ2-3; TRBD2 might be the D (5 bases). Germline V gives CDR1 SSHAT, CDR2 FNYEAQ (reference sequence). This CDR3 is built from 15 residues. Incomplete CDR3 DNA: TGTGCTAGCAGCTTATCTAGCACCCTCGCAGATACG. Protein sequence: CASSLSSTLADT. The whole CDR3 protein is CASSLSSTLADTQYF.

This clone occurred many times. The missing CDR3 end, 3 residues past where the read stops, is filled in from the germline J gene. The chain couples TRBV5-1 to TRBJ1-4, with TRBD1 identical over 9 bases. CDR1 is SGHRS and CDR2 is YFSETQ in the germline V gene. There are 17 residues in the CDR3. The CDR3 bases that were read are TGCGCCAGCAGGTTCGGGACAGGGCCCTCTGGGGCCAACGTA. This translates into CASRFGTGPSGANV. The whole CDR3 reads CASRFGTGPSGANVLFF.

This clone was counted at least ten times. The read comes to an end 3 residues before the CDR3 does, leaving the germline J gene to fill in the end. The J gene is TRBJ2-7, the V gene TRBV30, with D maybe TRBD2 (6 bases). The CDR3 has 12 residues. Trimming cost V 0 bases and J 4 bases, with 7 bases left between them. Germline CDR1 GTSNPN, CDR2 SVGIG (reference sequence). CDR3 DNA (partial): TGTGCCTGGAGTGTTGGGGGGTACGAG. Translating it yields CAWSVGGYE. The full-length CDR3 reads as CAWSVGGYEQYF.

To note about this clone: The CDR3 extends 3 residues past the end of the read, so its final part is completed from the germline J gene. The V and J genes are TRBV6-1 and TRBJ2-3, with 7 bases identical to TRBD2. This CDR3 has 15 amino acids. Germline V gene sequence: CDR1 MNHNS, CDR2 SASEGT. CDR3 bases read: TGTGCCAGCAGTGAAGCGGGGGGAGGGAATCAGCCG. This translates into CASSEAGGGNQP. The entire CDR3 reads CASSEAGGGNQPQYF.

A word on this clone: Read sequence stops 3 residues before the CDR3 end, and the germline J gene provides the missing end. This chain connects TRBV5-1 to TRBJ2-3; the D is unclear. Germline lookup yields CDR1 SGHRS and CDR2 YFSETQ. The CDR3 has 14 amino acids. Trimming shortened V by 0 bases and J by 0 bases, and 5 bases separated the two germline ends. The CDR3 sequence: CASSLGASTDTQYF. The covered CDR3 bases are TGCGCCAGCAGCTTGGGAGCCAGCACAGATACG.

This clone was observed many times. The CDR3 end falls 3 residues outside the read, so it is completed with the germline J gene. V gene TRBV30 combines with J gene TRBJ1-5; 8 bases agree with TRBD1. The CDR3 has 14 amino acids. J gave up 6 bases and V 3 bases, and 7 bases lay outside the gene matches. The V gene's germline CDR1 is GTSNPN and CDR2 SVGIG (reference sequence). This chain's CDR3 is CAWSRGQSGQPQHF. Partial CDR3 DNA: TGTGCCTGGAGCAGGGGGCAGTCTGGTCAGCCC.

This clone has a count of ten or more. The CDR3 extends 3 residues past the end of the read, so its final part is completed from the germline J gene. This sequence joins TRBV11-2 and TRBJ2-2, with a possible D match to TRBD2 (5 bases). This CDR3 is built from 15 residues. The germline gives CDR1 SGHAT, CDR2 FQNNGV. Trimming left V 0 bases short and J 4 bases short, with 9 bases between. The part of the CDR3 DNA that was read is TGTGCCAGCAGCTTAGAGGGCAGCGGCACCGGGGAG. Translated: CASSLEGSGTGE. From start to end, the CDR3 is CASSLEGSGTGELFF.

This clone showed up many times. The read comes to an end 3 residues before the CDR3 does, leaving the germline J gene to fill in the end. The chain employs TRBV7-4 and TRBJ2-3; 7 nucleotides agree with TRBD2. J was trimmed by 5 bases and V by 5 bases; bases with no gene match: 7. Germline V gives CDR1 SGHVT, CDR2 SQSDAQ. The CDR3 spans 14 residues. This CDR3 reads CASSLGGSIDTQYF. The part of the CDR3 DNA that was read is TGTGCCAGCAGCCTCGGGGGGTCGATAGATACG.

The table lists this clone with many counts. The DNA read from the CDR3 is TGCGCCAGCAGCTTGGCGCCGGGGGGCGCAGTATCTGGGGCCAACGTC. This codes for CASSLAPGGAVSGANV. The entire CDR3 protein reads CASSLAPGGAVSGANVLTF. The rearrangement links TRBV5-1 to TRBJ2-6; perhaps TRBD2 as D (7 bases). The read finishes 3 residues shy of the CDR3 end, and the germline J gene is used to complete it. CDR1 is SGHRS and CDR2 is YFSETQ in the germline V gene. The CDR3 extends over 19 amino acids. With 0 bases removed from V and 1 base from J, the gap between germline ends came to 17 bases.

This clone has a handful of counts. Compared with germline, one end of the junction differs, possibly owing to a read error. The sequenced fragment ends 3 residues before the CDR3 boundary, so the rest is inferred from the germline J gene. The chain couples TRBV19 to TRBJ2-3; D possibly corresponds to TRBD2 (6 bases). Per the germline V gene, CDR1 is LNHDA and CDR2 is SQIVND (reference sequence). The CDR3 length is 15 residues. CDR3 residues: CAGSINGRRGETQYF. The part of the CDR3 DNA that was read is TGTGCCGGTAGTATAAATGGCAGGAGGGGAGAGACG.

This clone was detected many times. The CDR3 extends 3 residues past the end of the read, so its final part is completed from the germline J gene. The chain recombines TRBV19 with TRBJ2-3; 7 bases fit TRBD2. Germline CDR1 is LNHDA and CDR2 is SQIVND (reference sequence). The CDR3 is 16 residues long. The junction had 11 bases not matched to a gene; V was cut back by 6 bases and J by 2 bases. CDR3 residues: CASSEGWTRNTDTQYF. Incomplete CDR3 DNA: TGTGCCAGTAGCGAAGGGTGGACTAGAAACACAGATACG.

This clone was recorded many times. The DNA ends 3 residues before the CDR3 does, and the rest of the CDR3 is filled in from the germline J gene. This rearrangement joins TRBV19 to TRBJ2-3; D unclear. With 2 bases removed from V and 6 bases from J, the gap between germline ends came to 12 bases. The CDR3 consists of 14 residues. Germline V CDR1 and CDR2: LNHDA, SQIVND (reference sequence). CDR3 DNA, as far as it was read: TGTGCCAGTAGTATAACGCAGGCTCGGGATACG. It codes for CASSITQARDT. The whole CDR3 protein reads CASSITQARDTQYF. Full variable domain (remainder filled in from reference TRBV19 and TRBJ2-3): DGGITQSPKYLFRKEGQNVTLSCEQNLNHDAMYWYRQDPGQGLRLIYYSQIVNDFQKGDIAEGYSVSREKKESFPLTVTSAQKNPTAFYLCASSITQARDTQYFGPGTRLTVL.

This clone was recorded many times. The sequence runs out 3 residues before the end of the CDR3; the remainder is reconstructed from the germline J gene. The genes are TRBV7-3 and TRBJ2-3; D gene ambiguous. The germline V gene encodes CDR1 SGHTA and CDR2 FQGTGA. Trimming stripped 6 bases from V and 4 bases from J, with 14 bases between. This CDR3 comprises 14 residues. CDR3 DNA (partial): TGTGCCAGCAGTTACGGGTATCCCCCAGATACG. The encoded protein is CASSYGYPPDT. The entire CDR3 reads CASSYGYPPDTQYF.

This clone was counted at least ten times. The read ends 3 residues shy of where the CDR3 ends; the end is completed using the germline J gene. The V gene is TRBV20-1, the J gene TRBJ2-7; D is perhaps TRBD1 (5 bases). CDR3 size: 14 residues. Germline CDR1 is DFQATT and CDR2 is SNEGSKA (reference sequence). The V end lost 0 bases, the J end lost 2 bases, and 11 bases lay between the germline ends. The covered CDR3 bases are TGCAGTGCTAGAGAGACAGCAGGGCCCTACGAG. Residues: CSARETAGPYE. In full, the CDR3 reads CSARETAGPYEQYF.

There are many counts of this clone. The read is 3 residues too short to cover the CDR3 end, so that end is filled in from the germline J gene. The chain links TRBV30 to TRBJ2-5, with 13 bases aligning to TRBD2. With 5 bases clipped from V and 5 bases from J, the junction kept 8 bases outside the gene matches. From germline, CDR1 is GTSNPN and CDR2 SVGIG (reference sequence). This CDR3 is built from 15 residues. CDR3 DNA, as far as it was read: TGTGCCTGGGCTATACTAGCGGGGGGGCCCGAGACC. Protein: CAWAILAGGPET. The full CDR3 sequence reads CAWAILAGGPETQYF.

Ten or more counts support this clone. The CDR3 extends 3 residues past the end of the read, so its final part is completed from the germline J gene. The chain uses TRBV7-6 and TRBJ2-3; TRBD2 might be the D (6 bases). Germline V CDR1 and CDR2: SGHVS, FNYEAQ. The CDR3 totals 16 residues. Trimming took 4 bases from V and 0 from J, leaving 14 bases between them. The CDR3 sequence: CASSSLAAPSTDTQYF. CDR3 DNA (partial): TGTGCCAGCAGCTCCTTAGCGGCCCCTAGCACAGATACG.

This clone has ten or more counts. The CDR3 end is not reached by the read, which stops 3 residues before it; the germline J gene fills it in. J is TRBJ1-1 and V is TRBV20-1; TRBD1 matches at 8 bases. Losses at the gene ends were 4 bases for V and 3 bases for J; bases not matched to a gene: 7. The CDR3 is 14 residues long. CDR1 DFQATT and CDR2 SNEGSKA come from the germline V gene (reference sequence). The CDR3 region is CSAIAGGLDTEAFF. The sequenced CDR3 bases are TGCAGTGCTATAGCAGGGGGCCTGGACACTGAA.

This clone has a count of ten or more. The read stops 3 residues short of the end of the CDR3; the missing end is completed from the germline J gene. The V call is TRBV5-1, the J call TRBJ2-3, with a possible D match to TRBD2 (5 bases). Per germline, CDR1 SGHRS and CDR2 YFSETQ. The CDR3 spans 15 residues. V was clipped by 3 bases and J by 2 bases, with 13 bases between them. CDR3 DNA (partial): TGCGCCAGCAGCTCAAGGACGGACTCCACAGATACG. As protein: CASSSRTDSTDT. The CDR3, in full, reads CASSSRTDSTDTQYF.

This clone came up a few times. Read data end 3 residues before the CDR3 end; the end is taken from the germline J gene. The chain employs TRBV5-1 and TRBJ2-2, with D perhaps matching TRBD2 (6 bases). CDR3 length: 13 amino acids. From germline, CDR1 is SGHRS and CDR2 YFSETQ. The CDR3 DNA, read in part, is TGCGCCAGCAGCTTCGGACTAAATGAAAAG. Translated: CASSFGLNEK. The whole CDR3 protein is CASSFGLNEKLFF.

This clone was seen at least ten times. The missing CDR3 end, 3 residues past where the read stops, is filled in from the germline J gene. The V gene is TRBV7-6, the J gene TRBJ2-3, with TRBD1 identical over 8 bases. The CDR3 loop spans 15 amino acids. Germline values: CDR1 SGHVS, CDR2 FNYEAQ. V trimming: 4 bases; J trimming: 3 bases; junction bases outside the gene matches: 6. The DNA read from the CDR3 is TGTGCCAGCAGCTACGGACAGGGACCTACAGATACG. This encodes CASSYGQGPTDT. The whole CDR3 sequence is CASSYGQGPTDTQYF.

This clone was observed many times. The read gets to within 3 residues of the CDR3 end, and the germline J gene fills in the rest. The genes are TRBV7-2 and TRBJ2-1; 8 nucleotides match TRBD2. The V gene's germline CDR1 is SGHTA and CDR2 FQGNSA. The CDR3 is 16 residues long. J was trimmed by 2 bases and V by 0 bases; bases with no gene match: 3. CDR3 in amino acids: CASSLADSGAYNEQFF. The sequenced part of the CDR3 DNA is TGTGCCAGCAGCTTAGCTGATAGCGGGGCCTACAATGAG.

This clone was recorded at least ten times. Read coverage stops 3 residues before the CDR3 terminus; the germline J gene supplies the remainder. J is TRBJ1-6 and V is TRBV12-3 or TRBV12-4, with D unresolved. This CDR3 has 15 amino acids. V was shortened by 7 bases and J by 3 bases, with 13 bases between the two germline ends. The part of the CDR3 DNA that was read is TGTGCCAGCAAGCAACGATTAAACTATAATTCACCC. Translated, it gives CASKQRLNYNSP. The whole CDR3 region reads CASKQRLNYNSPLHF.